One sample yielded the 12 T cell receptor beta chains listed below, sequenced in a study of blood T cells in healthy people across ages. Sample-barcoded 5' priming and a J-beta primer mix drove a second PCR of roughly 7 to 11 cycles. TCRdb reanalysed the 5' RACE reads using MiXCR and keeps one entry per CDR3 protein. The profile shows about a million distinct CDR3 sequences, under 40% of them singletons. The material sequenced was blood. The receptors were sampled from a man younger than 30 in good health.

The J gene is TRBJ2-1, the V gene TRBV5-5; tentatively, D is TRBD1 (5 bases). The CDR3 length is 15 residues. V lost 4 bases, J lost 8 bases, and 19 bases lay in between. CDR1 SGHKS and CDR2 YYEKEE come from the germline V gene (reference sequence). CDR3 loop: CASSRVGQIEDEQFF. The CDR3 nucleotides are TGTGCCAGCAGCCGGGTGGGGCAGATTGAGGATGAGCAGTTCTTC. Filled out from reference TRBV5-5 and TRBJ2-1, the complete variable domain reads DAGVTQSPTHLIKTRGQQVTLRCSPISGHKSVSWYQQVLGQGPQFIFQYYEKEERGRGNFPDRFSARQFPNYSSELNVNALLLGDSALYLCASSRVGQIEDEQFFGPGTRLTVL.

The chain joins TRBV5-1 to TRBJ1-1; a possible D gene is TRBD1 (5 bases). This CDR3 is 17 amino acids long. Trimming cost V 4 bases and J 4 bases, with 23 bases left between them. Germline V gene lookup returns CDR1 SGHRS and CDR2 YFSETQ. The CDR3 sequence is CASSAPSQGRDRTEAFF. CDR3 DNA sequence: TGCGCCAGCAGCGCCCCCTCTCAGGGTAGGGATCGCACTGAAGCTTTCTTT.

There are a few counts of this clonotype. The chain links TRBV6-1 to TRBJ1-2, with TRBD1 matching over 7 bases. V lost 3 bases and J lost 5; bases outside the gene matches: 3. Looked up from germline, CDR1 is MNHNS and CDR2 is SASEGT. The CDR3 sequence is 13 residues long. The CDR3 bases are TGTGCCAGCAGTGAGACGACAGGGTATGGCTACACCTTC. It translates to CASSETTGYGYTF.

This clonotype was counted once. A much more abundant neighbour one base away suggests this may be a read error. The V call is TRBV7-2, the J call TRBJ2-1; no definite D call. CDR3 length: 13 amino acids. Germline V gene lookup returns CDR1 SGHTA and CDR2 FQGNSA. The CDR3 is CASSLEVGNEQLF. The CDR3 nucleotides are TGTGCCAGCAGCTTAGAGGTTGGCAATGAGCAGTTATTC.

V usage is TRBV5-1 and J usage is TRBJ1-4; unclear D gene. The V gene's germline CDR1 is SGHRS and CDR2 YFSETQ. V was trimmed by 4 bases and J by 2 bases, leaving 12 bases between them. The CDR3 is made up of 15 amino acids. This CDR3 is CASSVGPGTNEKLFF. The CDR3 nucleotides are TGCGCCAGCAGCGTCGGTCCCGGGACTAATGAAAAACTGTTTTTT.

The CDR3 DNA reads as TGTGCCACCAGCGGAGGGACTAGCGCAACTTTACGCTCCTACAATGAGCAGTTCTTC. Encoded protein: CATSGGTSATLRSYNEQFF. This chain joins TRBV15 and TRBJ2-1; the match to TRBD2 covers 10 bases. This CDR3 spans 19 amino acids. V lost 5 bases, J lost 0 bases, and 13 bases stayed unmatched. The germline V gene has CDR1 LNHNV and CDR2 YYDKDF (reference sequence).

The chain has TRBV7-2 and TRBJ2-7; D ambiguous. With 2 bases removed from V and 2 bases from J, the gap between germline ends came to 10 bases. CDR3 size: 14 residues. The germline CDR1 and CDR2 sequences are SGHTA and FQGNSA. The CDR3 DNA reads TGTGCCAGCAGCTTAAACGCCGGCCCCTACGAGCAGTACTTC. Protein sequence: CASSLNAGPYEQYF.

This clonotype has more than one count but fewer than ten. This sequence joins TRBV2 and TRBJ1-2; 11 bases map to TRBD1. There are 13 residues in the CDR3. CDR1 and CDR2 (germline): SNHLY, FYNNEI. V dropped 9 bases and J dropped 2; count of bases not matched to a gene: 2. This CDR3 is CARRDRGNYGYTF. The CDR3 DNA follows: TGTGCCAGAAGGGACAGGGGGAACTATGGCTACACCTTC.

This clonotype has just a few counts. The chain carries TRBV29-1 and TRBJ2-1, with TRBD2 as a possible D gene (7 bases). The CDR3 length is 16 residues. The V gene lost 3 bases and the J gene lost 0 bases, with 15 bases spanning the gap. CDR1 is SQVTM, CDR2 ANQGSEA, per germline. CDR3 DNA: TGCAGCGTTGAGGGCGGGGGCCTAAGCTCCTACAATGAGCAGTTCTTC. As protein: CSVEGGGLSSYNEQFF.

This clonotype was counted a few times. This chain uses TRBV7-2 with TRBJ1-5; D gene uncertain. The CDR3 totals 15 residues. V gave up 0 bases and J gave up 0 bases, with 6 bases separating them. Looked up from germline, CDR1 is SGHTA and CDR2 is FQGNSA. The CDR3 DNA reads as TGTGCCAGCAGCTTAGCCGCTTATAGCAATCAGCCCCAGCATTTT. This translates into CASSLAAYSNQPQHF.

There are many counts of this clonotype. The V call is TRBV2, the J call TRBJ2-5; D not resolved. This CDR3 spans 11 amino acids. The V end lost 6 bases, the J end lost 2 bases, and 4 bases lay between the germline ends. Germline CDR1 reads SNHLY; CDR2 reads FYNNEI. CDR3 region: CASRLQETQYF. In nucleotides, the CDR3 is TGTGCCAGCAGGCTACAAGAGACCCAGTACTTC.

This chain uses TRBV20-1 with TRBJ1-5, with 8 bases matching TRBD1. Germline CDR1 is DFQATT and CDR2 is SNEGSKA (reference sequence). V trimming: 5 bases; J trimming: 6 bases; junction bases outside the gene matches: 15. This CDR3 spans 16 amino acids. CDR3 protein: CSASERTGTGVQPQHF. The CDR3 bases are TGCAGTGCTTCGGAACGTACCGGGACAGGAGTTCAGCCCCAGCATTTT.